This T cell receptor beta chain was profiled in a study of control samples from healthy donors and cancer patients. The protocol was immunoSEQ multiplex PCR, while the TCRdb copy is restricted to in-frame clones and leaves out a portion. The table records 98,000 or so clones, roughly four fifths of them present only once. CDR3 size: 16 residues. V was trimmed by 5 bases and J by 2 bases, leaving 15 bases between them. Per the germline V gene, CDR1 is LNHDA and CDR2 is SQIVND (reference sequence). Sample: blood. This TCR derives from a man between 18 and 35 years old in good health. The genes are TRBV19 and TRBJ2-2, with a weak D call TRBD2 (5 bases). The DNA of the CDR3 is TGTGCCAGTAGTCTCCGGGGTGGCAGTAACACCGGGGAGCTGTTTTTT. Protein product: CASSLRGGSNTGELFF.